Below, one T cell receptor beta chain is given with its context. Clones were sequenced by immunoSEQ multiplex PCR, and TCRdb holds only the in-frame ones, with some missing. The table lists about 25,000 clones, 69% of them singletons, with roughly 51% in the top ten. This record comes from a study of cytotoxic CD8 clonotypes in ibrutinib-treated CLL. Germline V gene lookup returns CDR1 SNHLY and CDR2 FYNNEI. Trimming removed 1 base from V and 4 bases from J, with 7 bases in between. The CDR3 length is 13 residues. This TCR was recovered from a human donor with chronic lymphocytic leukemia. The chain carries TRBV2 and TRBJ1-2; D gene unclear. Sequenced material: PBMCs, taken at disease progression, from a patient treated with ibrutinib. Here the CDR3 DNA reads TGTGCCAGCAGTGAAGAGTGGGGCTATGGCTACACCTTC. Protein product: CASSEEWGYGYTF. The whole variable domain, filled in from reference TRBV2 and TRBJ1-2, reads EPEVTQTPSHQVTQMGQEVILRCVPISNHLYFYWYRQILGQKVEFLVSFYNNEISEKSEIFDDQFSVERPDGSNFTLKIRSTKLEDSAMYFCASSEEWGYGYTFGSGTRLTVV.